Below, 24 T cell receptor beta chains from the same sample are listed, as sequenced in a study of T cells after yellow fever vaccination. TCRdb passed the 5' RACE reads through MiXCR, listing each CDR3 protein once. The sample lists hundreds of thousands of distinct CDR3 sequences; roughly 13% were seen once. The specimen was PBMCs, collected on the day of the yellow fever booster vaccination. These receptors were taken from a man younger than 40 who received the YFV17D yellow fever vaccine.

The sample holds a few counts of this clonotype. This may come from a read error, since a much larger clone is one base off. The chain couples TRBV6-2 or TRBV6-3 to TRBJ2-2, with D maybe TRBD2 (6 bases). This CDR3 has 12 residues. Trimming removed 7 bases at V and 5 bases at J, with 8 bases between. CDR1 and CDR2 from the germline V gene are MNHEY and SVGEGT. The CDR3 nucleotides are TGTGCCAGCACCCGGGGGACCGGGGAGCTGTTTTTT. Amino acid sequence: CASTRGTGELFF.

This clonotype was seen repeatedly, ten times or more. The rearrangement joins TRBV4-3 to TRBJ2-7; 11 bases agree with TRBD2. V lost 0 bases, J lost 2 bases, and 3 bases stayed unmatched. The CDR3 is 16 amino acids. Germline values: CDR1 LGHNA, CDR2 YSLEER. CDR3 sequence reads: CASSQEQLAGAYEQYF. The CDR3 DNA sequence: TGCGCCAGCAGCCAAGAACAACTAGCGGGAGCCTACGAGCAGTACTTC.

The gene calls are TRBV10-3 and TRBJ2-3, with 8 bases aligning to TRBD2. CDR1 and CDR2 (germline): ENHRY, SYGVKD. CDR3 length: 12 amino acids. J lost 6 bases, V lost 8 bases, and 4 bases had no gene match. This chain's CDR3 is CAISTSADTQYF. The CDR3, as DNA: TGTGCCATCTCGACTAGCGCCGATACGCAGTATTTT.

This chain joins TRBV9 and TRBJ2-3; 8 bases map to TRBD2. The CDR3 is 16 residues long. Trimming took 1 base from V and 3 from J; bases not matched to a gene: 7. In germline, CDR1 is SGDLS, CDR2 YYNGEE. The CDR3 reads CASSVFAGGGTDTQYF. CDR3 coding DNA: TGTGCCAGCAGCGTATTTGCGGGAGGAGGTACAGATACGCAGTATTTT.

J is TRBJ2-7 and V is TRBV6-2 or TRBV6-3; a possible D gene is TRBD2 (5 bases). Trimming removed 5 bases at V and 4 bases at J, with 15 bases between. The CDR3 loop spans 14 amino acids. In germline, CDR1 is MNHEY, CDR2 SVGEGT. As DNA, the CDR3 is TGTGCCAGCAGTACCATAGGACGGGAATACGAGCAGTACTTC. Translation gives CASSTIGREYEQYF.

The CDR3 protein is CAISEGLAGPYEQYF. The DNA for the CDR3 is TGTGCCATCAGTGAGGGGCTAGCGGGACCCTACGAGCAGTACTTC. This sequence joins TRBV10-3 and TRBJ2-7; 9 bases align to TRBD2. This CDR3 has 15 amino acids. With 2 bases clipped from V and 2 bases from J, the junction kept 4 bases outside the gene matches. In germline, CDR1 is ENHRY, CDR2 SYGVKD.

The V and J genes are TRBV5-1 and TRBJ1-4, with D perhaps TRBD1 (6 bases). Germline-derived CDR1 and CDR2 are SGHRS and YFSETQ. The V end was cut by 5 bases, the J end by 0 bases, with 11 bases between. The CDR3 runs 15 residues. The CDR3 reads CASSPRGPTNEKLFF. The CDR3 DNA sequence: TGCGCCAGCAGTCCCAGGGGACCAACTAATGAAAAACTGTTTTTT.

This clonotype was counted between two and nine times. V and J are TRBV5-1 and TRBJ2-2; 7 bases are a match to TRBD1. Looked up from germline, CDR1 is SGHRS and CDR2 is YFSETQ. The CDR3 totals 16 residues. V was pared by 2 bases and J by 1 base, with 5 bases of the junction left unmatched. The CDR3, as DNA: TGCGCCAGCAGCTTTAGGAGACAGGGGAACACCGGGGAGCTGTTTTTT. Its translation: CASSFRRQGNTGELFF.

The DNA for the CDR3 is TGTGCCAGCACCCCCCGAATCCTAGGAGGCGGGCAGTTCTTC. This codes for CASTPRILGGGQFF. The chain has TRBV6-1 and TRBJ2-1; tentative D call: TRBD2 (5 bases). Germline CDR1 and CDR2: MNHNS and SASEGT. With 7 bases removed from V and 12 bases from J, the gap between germline ends came to 22 bases. The CDR3 runs to 14 residues.

The chain employs TRBV5-6 and TRBJ2-1; maybe TRBD2 (6 bases). V was cut by 3 bases and J by 1 base, with 11 bases left in between. CDR3 size: 15 residues. CDR1 and CDR2 from the germline V gene are SGHDT and YYEEEE. This CDR3 reads CASSSGGASYNEQFF. DNA of the CDR3: TGTGCCAGCAGCTCCGGCGGGGCTTCCTACAATGAGCAGTTCTTC.

The chain combines TRBV29-1 with TRBJ1-2; D uncertain. Trimming stripped 3 bases from V and 6 bases from J, with 8 bases between. Germline CDR1 and CDR2: SQVTM and ANQGSEA. The CDR3 sequence is 11 residues long. CDR3 nucleotides: TGCAGCGTTGAGGGTTCGGATGGCTACACCTTC. Protein: CSVEGSDGYTF.

This clonotype has a count of ten or more. This sequence joins TRBV7-9 and TRBJ2-7, with D perhaps TRBD1 (6 bases). The germline V and J ends were trimmed by 5 bases and 1 base, with 12 bases remaining between them. There are 14 residues in the CDR3. Germline-derived CDR1 and CDR2 are SEHNR and FQNEAQ (reference sequence). CDR3 coding DNA: TGTGCCAGCAGCACGCATCAGGGGTCCTACGAGCAGTACTTC. This sequence encodes CASSTHQGSYEQYF.

Only a few counts were recorded for this clonotype. The chain joins TRBV7-9 to TRBJ2-5; 11 bases match TRBD1. This CDR3 contains 14 residues. V was pared by 5 bases and J by 4 bases, with 3 bases of the junction left unmatched. Germline assignment: CDR1 SEHNR and CDR2 FQNEAQ (reference sequence). The CDR3 region has the DNA TGTGCCAGCAGCCGGGGACAGGGGGGAGAGACCCAGTACTTC. Its translation is CASSRGQGGETQYF.

This clonotype has only a few counts. The genes are TRBV7-2 and TRBJ2-7, with 8 bases lining up with TRBD2. V shed 3 bases, J shed 0 bases, and the junction held 10 bases outside the gene matches. CDR1 is SGHTA and CDR2 is FQGNSA in the germline V gene. This CDR3 is 17 amino acids long. The chain's CDR3 is CASSFPGGGRSSYEQYF. CDR3 bases: TGTGCCAGCAGCTTCCCCGGTGGCGGGAGGTCCTCCTACGAGCAGTACTTC.

By share, this clonotype counts as medium-sized (0.01 to 0.1%). This chain connects TRBV15 to TRBJ2-7; D not resolved. V lost 3 bases to trimming and J lost 2 bases, with 8 bases between them. Germline lookup yields CDR1 LNHNV and CDR2 YYDKDF (reference sequence). The CDR3 is made up of 13 amino acids. This CDR3 is CATSSERTYEQYF. CDR3 nucleotide sequence: TGTGCCACCAGCAGTGAGCGAACCTACGAGCAGTACTTC.

There are a few counts of this clonotype. The chain joins TRBV20-1 to TRBJ1-2; D ambiguous. V gave up 0 bases and J gave up 4 bases, with 12 bases separating them. The V gene's germline CDR1 is DFQATT and CDR2 SNEGSKA (reference sequence). This CDR3 contains 14 residues. The CDR3, as DNA: TGCAGTGCTAGAGATGTTGGGATCTTCTATGGCTACACCTTC. Residues: CSARDVGIFYGYTF.

The chain carries TRBV19 and TRBJ1-1; no firm D call. The germline V and J ends were trimmed by 7 bases and 7 bases, with 10 bases remaining between them. Germline CDR1 reads LNHDA; CDR2 reads SQIVND (reference sequence). This CDR3 is 11 amino acids long. This CDR3 is CASKGEFEAFF. The CDR3 bases are TGTGCCAGTAAAGGCGAGTTTGAAGCTTTCTTT.

This clonotype was picked up a small number of times. The chain combines TRBV3-1 with TRBJ2-7; D ambiguous. The CDR3 is made up of 14 amino acids. Germline CDR1 is LGHDT and CDR2 is YNNKEL (reference sequence). The V and J ends lost 4 bases and 7 bases respectively, with 17 bases between them. CDR3 residues: CASSPENNGLEQYF. The CDR3 nucleotides are TGTGCCAGCAGCCCTGAGAACAACGGGCTAGAGCAGTACTTC.

This clonotype was counted at least ten times. The chain joins TRBV6-6 to TRBJ1-5; 7 nucleotides agree with TRBD1. CDR1 and CDR2 from the germline V gene are MNHNY and SVGAGI (reference sequence). Germline trimming cut 6 bases from V and 6 bases from J; bases unmatched to any gene: 5. This CDR3 is 13 amino acids long. The CDR3 spells CASSNRGGQPQHF. Written as DNA, the CDR3 is TGTGCCAGCAGCAACAGGGGAGGTCAGCCCCAGCATTTT.

This clonotype was observed a few times. The CDR3, as DNA: TGTGCCAGCAGCAAACCCCCAGCGGGAATCAACACCGGGGAGCTGTTTTTT. Translation: CASSKPPAGINTGELFF. V and J are TRBV21-1 and TRBJ2-2; TRBD2 is the table's D call and was not checked against the DNA. TRBV21-1 is listed as a pseudogene. The CDR3 runs to 17 residues.

The chain recombines TRBV30 with TRBJ2-2; 7 bases are shared with TRBD1. The length of the CDR3 is 15 residues. Germline-derived CDR1 and CDR2 are GTSNPN and SVGIG (reference sequence). Trimming took 7 bases from V and 2 from J; bases not matched to a gene: 10. The CDR3 is CASDRGQPNTGELFF. CDR3 in DNA: TGTGCCTCCGACCGGGGACAGCCAAACACCGGGGAGCTGTTTTTT.

The genes are TRBV4-3 and TRBJ2-3, with a possible D match to TRBD1 (6 bases). The germline V and J ends were trimmed by 3 bases and 5 bases, with 12 bases remaining between them. CDR1 and CDR2 (germline): LGHNA, YSLEER. The CDR3 has 14 residues. The CDR3 reads CASSQEQGIDTQYF. CDR3 DNA sequence: TGCGCCAGCAGCCAGGAACAGGGTATAGATACGCAGTATTTT.

This clonotype was recorded a few times. The chain carries TRBV18 and TRBJ2-5; 8 positions agree with TRBD2. V trimming: 2 bases; J trimming: 5 bases; junction bases outside the gene matches: 4. The CDR3 is made up of 14 amino acids. Germline values: CDR1 KGHSH, CDR2 LQKENI. The CDR3 protein is CASSPGGGMETQYF. DNA of the CDR3: TGTGCCAGCTCACCAGGCGGGGGGATGGAGACCCAGTACTTC.

This clonotype appeared a few times. As the CDR3 is not closed by the conserved phenylalanine or tryptophan, this likely results from a read error. The limits of the CDR3 on the DNA are not certain, so only TCRdb's listed CDR3 is given. V usage is TRBV20-1 and J usage is TRBJ2-7; the D call TRBD2 from the table was never checked on the DNA. The CDR3 adds up to 13 amino acids, both ends counted. Germline V CDR1 and CDR2: DFQATT, SNEGSKA (reference sequence). CDR3 loop: CSANPGSSGPPGD.